The 14 T cell receptor beta chains given below trace back to one sample, sequenced in a study of identical twins. TCRdb independently ran MiXCR on the 5' RACE reads; one entry per CDR3 protein. The repertoire holds some 1,600,000 distinct CDR3 sequences, with under 35% as singletons. Sequencing was performed on cord blood. The origin of the receptors is a newborn girl in good health.

This sequence joins TRBV27 and TRBJ1-2, with D maybe TRBD1 (5 bases). The CDR3 contains 15 residues. The V and J ends lost 7 bases and 0 bases respectively, with 15 bases between them. Germline loops: CDR1 MNHEY, CDR2 SMNVEV (reference sequence). The CDR3 is CASNLRAGANYGYTF. The CDR3 bases are TGTGCCAGCAACCTCAGGGCGGGTGCTAACTATGGCTACACCTTC.

The chain carries TRBV12-3 or TRBV12-4 and TRBJ2-1, with D perhaps TRBD2 (6 bases). This CDR3 comprises 13 residues. CDR3 residues: CALRGGNNNEQFF. The CDR3 DNA follows: TGTGCGTTGCGTGGGGGGAACAACAATGAGCAGTTCTTC.

Concerning this clonotype: A much more abundant neighbour one base away suggests this may be a read error. This rearrangement joins TRBV24-1 to TRBJ2-3; D is uncertain. The CDR3 has 13 amino acids. CDR1 and CDR2 (germline): KGHDR, SFDVKD. The DNA of the CDR3 is TGTGCCCCCAGTGACCATCACCTAGATACGCAGTATTTT. Its protein product is CAPSDHHLDTQYF.

This clonotype was seen a handful of times. The chain has TRBV6-5 and TRBJ1-4, with unresolved D. Germline V gives CDR1 MNHEY, CDR2 SVGAGI. The CDR3 runs 16 residues. With 0 bases removed from V and 2 bases from J, the gap between germline ends came to 10 bases. CDR3 in amino acids: CASSYSPYETNEKLFF. CDR3 in DNA: TGTGCCAGCAGTTACTCGCCTTACGAGACTAATGAAAAACTGTTTTTT.

DNA of the CDR3: TGTGCCAGCAGCCTCGGTCGAGCGGGGCCCTTCTCCTACAATGAGCAGTTCTTC. This encodes CASSLGRAGPFSYNEQFF. This chain joins TRBV2 and TRBJ2-1, with 7 bases fitting TRBD2. The CDR3 has 18 amino acids. V trimming: 6 bases; J trimming: 0 bases; junction bases outside the gene matches: 14. Germline CDR1 is SNHLY and CDR2 is FYNNEI.

V gene TRBV3-1 combines with J gene TRBJ2-3; 10 nucleotides align to TRBD2. Losses at the gene ends were 4 bases for V and 5 bases for J; bases not matched to a gene: 15. CDR3 length equals 18 residues. Germline loops: CDR1 LGHDT, CDR2 YNNKEL (reference sequence). CDR3 DNA: TGTGCCAGCAGCCGCGAGGAGGCCATAGCGGGAGGTCTAGATACGCAGTATTTT. It translates to CASSREEAIAGGLDTQYF.

V gene TRBV14 combines with J gene TRBJ2-7; D gene ambiguous. Germline values: CDR1 SGHDN, CDR2 FVKESK. CDR3 length equals 10 residues. Trimming took off 8 bases at V and 3 bases at J, with 5 bases between the two ends. Here the CDR3 reads CASVVYEQYF. The CDR3 region has the DNA TGTGCCAGCGTTGTCTACGAGCAGTACTTC.

The rearrangement joins TRBV7-8 to TRBJ2-7; D possibly matches TRBD1 or TRBD2 (5 bases each). V dropped 4 bases and J dropped 7 bases, with 20 bases sitting between them. The germline CDR1 and CDR2 sequences are SGHVS and FQNEAQ. The CDR3 is 15 amino acids. In DNA form, the CDR3 reads TGTGCCAGCAGCTCGGGGCAGGTCACCTACAATGAGCAGTACTTC. Protein: CASSSGQVTYNEQYF.

This chain uses TRBV27 with TRBJ1-2; D is uncertain. The V gene lost 4 bases and the J gene lost 3 bases, with 18 bases spanning the gap. Germline CDR1 MNHEY, CDR2 SMNVEV (reference sequence). This CDR3 contains 16 residues. CDR3 sequence (DNA): TGTGCCAGCAGTTCGATTAGGGCAGGTCTCTACTATGGCTACACCTTC. It specifies CASSSIRAGLYYGYTF.

This chain joins TRBV20-1 and TRBJ2-7, with TRBD1 matching over 7 bases. The CDR3 is made up of 12 amino acids. Trimming took 6 bases from V and 3 from J; bases not matched to a gene: 5. Germline-derived CDR1 and CDR2 are DFQATT and SNEGSKA (reference sequence). Here the CDR3 DNA reads TGCAGTGCCCCAGGGGGTCTCTACGAGCAGTACTTC. This gives the protein CSAPGGLYEQYF.

J is TRBJ2-1 and V is TRBV6-6; D uncertain. The CDR3 covers 12 residues. Germline assignment: CDR1 MNHNY and CDR2 SVGAGI (reference sequence). The V and J ends lost 2 bases and 8 bases respectively, with 7 bases between them. The CDR3 DNA reads TGTGCCAGCAGTTACATGGGGTATGAGCAGTTCTTC. This translates into CASSYMGYEQFF.

The chain employs TRBV20-1 and TRBJ1-4; TRBD1 is a possible D gene (5 bases). Trimming pared 3 bases from V and 10 bases from J, leaving 15 bases between. CDR3 size: 13 residues. Germline V gene sequence: CDR1 DFQATT, CDR2 SNEGSKA (reference sequence). The CDR3 sequence is CSARFQGGGKLFF. The CDR3 nucleotides are TGCAGTGCTAGGTTCCAGGGCGGGGGAAAACTGTTTTTT.

This clonotype was counted only a few times. The rearrangement uses TRBV6-1 and TRBJ1-2; D gene ambiguous. V lost 1 base and J lost 7, with 10 bases in between. Germline CDR1 and CDR2: MNHNS and SASEGT. The CDR3 loop spans 13 amino acids. The DNA of the CDR3 is TGTGCCAGCAGTGAAGTAAGGGTCGGTGGCTACACCTTC. Its protein product is CASSEVRVGGYTF.

This clonotype was seen repeatedly, ten times or more. The rearrangement links TRBV2 to TRBJ2-1; 7 bases are shared with TRBD1. The CDR3 has 14 amino acids. V lost 6 bases and J lost 4; bases outside the gene matches: 6. Looked up from germline, CDR1 is SNHLY and CDR2 is FYNNEI. The CDR3 coding sequence is TGTGCCAGCAGCCGGGACAGTCTTTACAATGAGCAGTTCTTC. This translates into CASSRDSLYNEQFF.